Each of the 5 T cell receptor beta chains below was sequenced from the same sample in a study of T cell repertoires in cytomegalovirus infection. TCRdb called the reads again in MiXCR, with one record for every CDR3 protein. The sample records almost 300,000 distinct CDR3 sequences, roughly 9.3% being singletons. What was sequenced was PBMCs. These receptors came from a human donor in good health (CMV status not recorded). Some clones in this sample may be carry-over from other donors' samples.

This chain uses TRBV24-1 with TRBJ2-1; D perhaps matches TRBD2 (6 bases). The germline V gene has CDR1 KGHDR and CDR2 SFDVKD. This CDR3 is 22 amino acids long. The V end was cut by 3 bases, the J end by 0 bases, with 29 bases between. The CDR3 sequence is CATSDGLIDGAGTVSSYNEQFF. For the CDR3, the DNA is TGTGCCACCAGTGATGGGCTAATTGACGGGGCCGGGACTGTGAGCTCCTACAATGAGCAGTTCTTC.

This clonotype was picked up many times. The V gene is TRBV29-1, the J gene TRBJ2-7, with D possibly matching TRBD2 (5 bases). Germline V gene data show CDR1 as SQVTM and CDR2 as ANQGSEA. The CDR3 runs to 13 residues. V was shortened by 4 bases and J by 0 bases, with 10 bases between the two germline ends. The CDR3 protein is CSVGERSSYEQYF. DNA of the CDR3: TGCAGCGTTGGGGAGCGGAGCTCCTACGAGCAGTACTTC.

This clonotype showed up many times. The gene calls are TRBV5-1 and TRBJ2-7; tentative D call: TRBD2 (7 bases). Looked up from germline, CDR1 is SGHRS and CDR2 is YFSETQ. The CDR3 length is 15 residues. V lost 6 bases and J 7 bases, leaving 23 bases between the germline ends. The CDR3 DNA sequence: TGCGCCAGCAACCCCTCGGGAGGACAGAGAGTTGAGCAGTACTTC. Protein product: CASNPSGGQRVEQYF.

This clonotype has a count of ten or more. The chain carries TRBV29-1 and TRBJ2-7; a possible D gene is TRBD1 (6 bases). Trimming stripped 7 bases from V and 2 bases from J, with 12 bases between. Germline lookup yields CDR1 SQVTM and CDR2 ANQGSEA. The CDR3 totals 12 residues. The CDR3 coding sequence is TGCAGCGGCCGGGACACCACCTACGAGCAGTACTTC. Translated: CSGRDTTYEQYF.

At least ten counts were recorded for this clonotype. This chain uses TRBV7-2 with TRBJ2-2; D is possibly TRBD2 (6 bases). Trimming shortened V by 7 bases and J by 1 base, and 10 bases separated the two germline ends. The CDR3 sequence is 14 residues long. CDR1 is SGHTA, CDR2 FQGNSA, per germline. The CDR3 region is CASTLRGNTGELFF. The CDR3, as DNA: TGTGCCAGCACCCTGCGGGGGAACACCGGGGAGCTGTTTTTT. Full variable domain (missing parts from reference TRBV7-2 and TRBJ2-2): GAGVSQSPSNKVTEKGKDVELRCDPISGHTALYWYRQSLGQGLEFLIYFQGNSAPDKSGLPSDRFSAERTGGSVSTLTIQRTQQEDSAVYLCASTLRGNTGELFFGEGSRLTVL.